The 18 T cell receptor beta chains listed next were all sequenced from one sample in a study of T cell responses to AZD1222 COVID-19 vaccine (dated by TCRdb to the early 2020s). This specimen's time point label, per the study, means: baseline before first vaccination. Libraries came from the immunoSEQ multiplex PCR assay. This is the immuneACCESS table as TCRdb keeps it, with only in-frame sequences that have V and J called. A part of the clones is gone; compared with another copy, unresolved V genes explain less than half, and the rest is unexplained. This sample comprises approximately 150,000 clones, roughly 94% of them detected only once. The ten largest make up roughly 1.2% of the sample. Sequenced here: peripheral blood, sampled on day 0 of AZD1222 vaccination. The receptors were sampled from an adult in good health.

The chain combines TRBV21-1 with TRBJ2-1; TRBD2, the table's D call, was not compared with the DNA. TRBV21-1 is reported as a pseudogene. The CDR3 has 12 amino acids. CDR3 region: CASSLTGNEQFF. The DNA of the CDR3 is TGTGCCAGCAGTCTGACGGGGAATGAGCAGTTCTTC.

The chain is built from TRBV7-2 and TRBJ1-6, with D possibly being TRBD1 (5 bases). The CDR3 is 13 residues long. CDR1 and CDR2 (germline): SGHTA, FQGNSA. V was cut by 5 bases and J by 10 bases, with 12 bases left in between. CDR3 sequence: CASSPWDGSPLHF. The CDR3 DNA follows: TGTGCCAGCAGCCCGTGGGACGGATCACCCCTCCACTTT.

The chain employs TRBV27 and TRBJ2-5; 14 bases map to TRBD2. With V trimmed by 6 bases and J by 7 bases, 10 bases remained unmatched. The CDR3 extends over 16 amino acids. From germline, CDR1 is MNHEY and CDR2 SMNVEV (reference sequence). CDR3 residues: CASRKSGLAGVGTQYF. CDR3 coding DNA: TGTGCCAGCAGAAAATCGGGACTAGCGGGAGTTGGGACCCAGTACTTC.

This clone was counted only a few times. V usage is TRBV12-3 or TRBV12-4 and J usage is TRBJ1-5; maybe TRBD1 (6 bases). The CDR3 loop spans 13 amino acids. Deletions cut 6 bases from V and 7 bases from J, with 13 bases between. CDR3 amino acids: CASSLDRLQPQHF. The CDR3 bases are TGTGCCAGCAGCCTCGACAGGCTCCAGCCCCAGCATTTT.

This chain uses TRBV3-1 (or the pseudogene TRBV3-2) with TRBJ1-3; D is uncertain. From germline, CDR1 is LGHDT and CDR2 YNNKEL (reference sequence). This CDR3 is built from 14 residues. Trimming pared 4 bases from V and 3 bases from J, leaving 10 bases between. The CDR3 reads CASSPGGNGNTIYF. CDR3 nucleotides: TGTGCCAGCAGCCCGGGAGGGAATGGAAACACCATATATTTT.

The CDR3 nucleotides read TGTGCCAGCAGCCCTCCGGGGGGGAGGTCCTACAATGAGCAGTTCTTC. The encoded protein is CASSPPGGRSYNEQFF. V and J are TRBV5-4 and TRBJ2-1; 8 bases align to TRBD2. V was clipped by 4 bases and J by 1 base; unmatched bases: 7. The CDR3 loop spans 16 amino acids. The germline V gene encodes CDR1 SGHNT and CDR2 YYREEE (reference sequence).

This clone counts as medium-sized. The CDR3 region is CASSRHRAYNYGYTF. CDR3 bases: TGTGCCAGCAGTCGACACAGGGCTTATAACTATGGCTACACCTTC. The chain joins TRBV6-5 to TRBJ1-2; a weak D match, TRBD1 (6 bases). Trimming stripped 5 bases from V and 1 base from J, with 14 bases between. Germline V lookup: CDR1 MNHEY, CDR2 SVGAGI. This CDR3 comprises 15 residues.

The chain is built from TRBV4-3 and TRBJ1-5; 7 nucleotides line up with TRBD1. V lost 0 bases to trimming and J lost 5 bases; unmatched junction nucleotides: 7. The CDR3 runs 16 residues. Germline V CDR1 and CDR2: LGHNA, YSLEER. The CDR3 loop reads CASSQDRVTGHQPQHF. The CDR3 DNA sequence: TGCGCCAGCAGCCAAGACCGTGTGACAGGGCATCAGCCCCAGCATTTT.

This clone was observed a few times. The genes are TRBV15 and TRBJ1-1; no definite D call. V was cut by 3 bases and J by 0 bases, with 5 bases left in between. Germline assignment: CDR1 LNHNV and CDR2 YYDKDF (reference sequence). The CDR3 runs 13 residues. The CDR3 sequence: CATSRSLNTEAFF. CDR3 nucleotides: TGTGCCACCAGCAGGTCACTGAACACTGAAGCTTTCTTT.

DNA of the CDR3: TGTGCCAGCAGTGCGGGACAGCCGAACACCGGGGAGCTGTTTTTT. This encodes CASSAGQPNTGELFF. The J gene is TRBJ2-2, the V gene TRBV2, with TRBD1 matching over 7 bases. The V and J ends lost 4 bases and 0 bases, in that order; junction bases with no gene match: 2. CDR1 and CDR2 (germline): SNHLY, FYNNEI. This CDR3 comprises 15 residues.

V is TRBV10-1 and J is TRBJ1-2; no reliable D call. The CDR3 covers 15 residues. Germline-derived CDR1 and CDR2 are WNHNN and SYGVQD (reference sequence). Trimming shortened V by 3 bases and J by 8 bases, and 19 bases separated the two germline ends. As DNA, the CDR3 is TGCGCCAGCAGTGAAGGGAACAGAACCCTATGGGGCTACACCTTC. The encoded protein is CASSEGNRTLWGYTF.

The J gene is TRBJ1-1, the V gene TRBV18; perhaps TRBD1 as D (5 bases). The V gene's germline CDR1 is KGHSH and CDR2 LQKENI. CDR3 length: 14 residues. Trimming removed 3 bases from V and 1 base from J, with 9 bases in between. This chain's CDR3 is CASSPLGENTEAFF. CDR3 in DNA: TGTGCCAGCTCACCTTTGGGGGAGAACACTGAAGCTTTCTTT.

The chain couples TRBV30 to TRBJ1-5, with D possibly matching TRBD1 (6 bases). This CDR3 has 12 residues. Between the trimmed V and J ends, which lost 2 bases and 7 bases, there was a span of 9 bases. Per germline, CDR1 GTSNPN and CDR2 SVGIG (reference sequence). The CDR3 region has the DNA TGTGCCTGGAGTAAGGGGGTACAGCCCCAGCATTTT. Amino acids: CAWSKGVQPQHF.

The chain joins TRBV13 to TRBJ2-3; weak D call: TRBD1 (7 bases). Between the trimmed V and J ends, which lost 2 bases and 7 bases, there was a span of 16 bases. CDR3 size: 15 residues. The germline V gene encodes CDR1 PRHDT and CDR2 FYEKMQ (reference sequence). CDR3 nucleotides: TGTGCCAGCAGCTTATATGGAGGGGGCGCGAATACGCAGTATTTT. Translating gives CASSLYGGGANTQYF.

This sequence joins TRBV19 and TRBJ1-1, with TRBD1 matching over 7 bases. CDR3 size: 15 residues. The V and J ends lost 5 bases and 4 bases, in that order; junction bases with no gene match: 10. Germline V CDR1 and CDR2: LNHDA, SQIVND (reference sequence). In DNA, the CDR3 is TGTGCCAGTAGTGCCCTCTTACAGGGGAGCACTGAAGCTTTCTTT. As protein: CASSALLQGSTEAFF.

V gene TRBV4-3 combines with J gene TRBJ1-2; maybe TRBD1 (6 bases). Trimming took off 0 bases at V and 4 bases at J, with 15 bases between the two ends. Per the germline V gene, CDR1 is LGHNA and CDR2 is YSLEER. CDR3 length: 16 residues. The CDR3 sequence is CASSQDSQGLGYGYTF. CDR3 sequence (DNA): TGCGCCAGCAGCCAAGATTCGCAGGGGCTTGGCTATGGCTACACCTTC.

The chain has TRBV7-8 and TRBJ1-5; no clear D gene. Germline assignment: CDR1 SGHVS and CDR2 FQNEAQ. V was trimmed by 5 bases and J by 0 bases, leaving 20 bases between them. The CDR3 is 18 residues long. The CDR3 bases are TGTGCCAGCAGCCCCCGTGGAGGGCAGTCCTATAGCAATCAGCCCCAGCATTTT. It encodes CASSPRGGQSYSNQPQHF.

V gene TRBV9 combines with J gene TRBJ1-2, with 10 bases fitting TRBD1. Trimming removed 3 bases from V and 0 bases from J; junction bases left unmatched: 5. CDR1 and CDR2 from the germline V gene are SGDLS and YYNGEE. This CDR3 has 16 amino acids. The CDR3 DNA follows: TGTGCCAGCAGCGGAGCAGGACAGGGGGCTAACTATGGCTACACCTTC. Translated: CASSGAGQGANYGYTF. The full variable domain, in which reference TRBV9 and TRBJ1-2 provide the parts outside the CDR3, is DSGVTQTPKHLITATGQRVTLRCSPRSGDLSVYWYQQSLDQGLQFLIQYYNGEERAKGNILERFSAQQFPDLHSELNLSSLELGDSALYFCASSGAGQGANYGYTFGSGTRLTVV.